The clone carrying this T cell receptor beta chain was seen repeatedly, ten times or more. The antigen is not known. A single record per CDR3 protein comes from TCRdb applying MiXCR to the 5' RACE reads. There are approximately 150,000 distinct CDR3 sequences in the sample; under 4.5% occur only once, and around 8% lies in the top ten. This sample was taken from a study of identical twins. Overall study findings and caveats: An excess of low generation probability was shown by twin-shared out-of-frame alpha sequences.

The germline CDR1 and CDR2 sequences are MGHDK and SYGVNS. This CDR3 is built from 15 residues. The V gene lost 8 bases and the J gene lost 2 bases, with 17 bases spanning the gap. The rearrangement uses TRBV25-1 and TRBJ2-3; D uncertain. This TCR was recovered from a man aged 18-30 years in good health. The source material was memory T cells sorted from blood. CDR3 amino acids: CASQETGLTTDTQYF. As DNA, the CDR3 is TGTGCCAGCCAAGAAACCGGGCTTACCACAGATACGCAGTATTTT. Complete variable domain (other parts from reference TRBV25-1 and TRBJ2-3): EADIYQTPRYLVIGTGKKITLECSQTMGHDKMYWYQQDPGMELHLIHYSYGVNSTEKGDLSSESTVSRIRTEHFPLTLESARPSHTSQYLCASQETGLTTDTQYFGPGTRLTVL.